Below, 25 T cell receptor beta chains from the same sample are listed, as sequenced in a study of shared clonotypes between healthy human individuals. Data came from immunoSEQ multiplex PCR; TCRdb stores just in-frame clones and leaves some out. The sample carries 2.3 million or so clones, about 92% recorded once. The sample was naive CD4+ T cells from PBMCs. Specified subset: CD45RA+ positively selected. The receptors shown here come from a man younger than 35 in good health. Some clones in this sample may be carry-over from other donors' samples.

This clone has a single count. The V gene is TRBV2, the J gene TRBJ2-5; D is perhaps TRBD1 (6 bases). V was clipped by 5 bases and J by 4 bases, with 14 bases between them. Per germline, CDR1 SNHLY and CDR2 FYNNEI. This CDR3 spans 14 amino acids. The CDR3 loop reads CASSSSPGVETQYF. Here the CDR3 DNA reads TGTGCCAGCAGTTCCTCGCCAGGGGTAGAGACCCAGTACTTC.

The chain employs TRBV7-3 and TRBJ1-1; TRBD1 might be the D (6 bases). CDR3 length: 15 amino acids. The V gene lost 5 bases and the J gene lost 5 bases, with 18 bases spanning the gap. The germline V gene encodes CDR1 SGHTA and CDR2 FQGTGA. The CDR3 DNA is TGTGCCAGCAGCACGAGTCAGGGGATCGGAACTGAAGCTTTCTTT. Its translation: CASSTSQGIGTEAFF.

This clone was seen once. A read error may account for a junction end that differs from germline. This chain joins TRBV9 and TRBJ2-7, with 9 bases identical to TRBD2. CDR3 length equals 13 residues. In germline, CDR1 is SGDLS, CDR2 YYNGEE. The CDR3 DNA follows: TGTGCCAGCAGCGTAGACCTAGCGGGACCAACGTTCTTC. Protein product: CASSVDLAGPTFF.

This chain links TRBV27 with TRBJ2-7, with TRBD1 matching over 8 bases. Germline loops: CDR1 MNHEY, CDR2 SMNVEV (reference sequence). CDR3 length equals 17 residues. V lost 2 bases to trimming and J lost 0 bases; unmatched junction nucleotides: 9. CDR3 in amino acids: CASSLKAGGRASYEQYF. Written as DNA, the CDR3 is TGTGCCAGCAGTTTAAAGGCAGGGGGCCGGGCCTCCTACGAGCAGTACTTC.

This chain links TRBV2 with TRBJ2-5, with 9 positions matching TRBD1. The germline V gene encodes CDR1 SNHLY and CDR2 FYNNEI. V gave up 7 bases and J gave up 4 bases; unmatched junction bases: 4. The CDR3 spans 13 residues. CDR3 amino acids: CASTQTGGETQYF. The CDR3 DNA reads as TGTGCCAGCACCCAGACAGGGGGAGAGACCCAGTACTTC. Drawing the rest from reference TRBV2 and TRBJ2-5, the complete variable domain is EPEVTQTPSHQVTQMGQEVILRCVPISNHLYFYWYRQILGQKVEFLVSFYNNEISEKSEIFDDQFSVERPDGSNFTLKIRSTKLEDSAMYFCASTQTGGETQYFGPGTRLLVL.

The chain uses TRBV7-8 and TRBJ1-3; tentative D call: TRBD1 (6 bases). The CDR3 sequence is 18 residues long. The germline V gene encodes CDR1 SGHVS and CDR2 FQNEAQ. The V and J ends lost 4 bases and 0 bases respectively, with 19 bases between them. In nucleotides, the CDR3 is TGTGCCAGCAGCTCGAAAGGAGGAGGGGGTCGCTCTGGAAACACCATATATTTT. Its protein product is CASSSKGGGGRSGNTIYF. The whole variable domain, filled in from reference TRBV7-8 and TRBJ1-3, reads GAGVSQSPRYKVAKRGQDVALRCDPISGHVSLFWYQQALGQGPEFLTYFQNEAQLDKSGLPSDRFFAERPEGSVSTLKIQRTQQEDSAVYLCASSSKGGGGRSGNTIYFGEGSWLTVV.

This chain connects TRBV2 to TRBJ1-3; D call uncertain. V was clipped by 4 bases and J by 4 bases, with 11 bases between them. Germline V lookup: CDR1 SNHLY, CDR2 FYNNEI. This CDR3 is built from 14 residues. Here the CDR3 reads CASSGRLGGNTIYF. DNA of the CDR3: TGTGCCAGCAGTGGGCGCCTGGGGGGAAACACCATATATTTT. Full variable domain (rest looked up from reference TRBV2 and TRBJ1-3): EPEVTQTPSHQVTQMGQEVILRCVPISNHLYFYWYRQILGQKVEFLVSFYNNEISEKSEIFDDQFSVERPDGSNFTLKIRSTKLEDSAMYFCASSGRLGGNTIYFGEGSWLTVV.

V usage is TRBV27 and J usage is TRBJ1-2; no clear D. Germline V CDR1 and CDR2: MNHEY, SMNVEV (reference sequence). The CDR3 length is 15 residues. The V and J ends lost 2 bases and 0 bases respectively, with 10 bases between them. The CDR3 DNA follows: TGTGCCAGCAGTTTAAGCGGCCTGACTAACTATGGCTACACCTTC. It is translated as CASSLSGLTNYGYTF.

This chain uses TRBV6-6 with TRBJ1-2; D is ambiguous. Trimming stripped 5 bases from V and 8 bases from J, with 12 bases between. The germline V gene has CDR1 MNHNY and CDR2 SVGAGI (reference sequence). This CDR3 region has 12 residues. The CDR3 loop is CASSDAAKGYTF. The CDR3 coding sequence is TGTGCCAGCAGTGACGCGGCCAAAGGCTACACCTTC.

The chain recombines TRBV14 with TRBJ1-5, with a weak D call TRBD1 (5 bases). V was shortened by 3 bases and J by 3 bases, with 9 bases between the two germline ends. Germline V gene sequence: CDR1 SGHDN, CDR2 FVKESK. This CDR3 spans 14 amino acids. CDR3 residues: CASSQVGPNQPQHF. The DNA for the CDR3 is TGTGCCAGCAGCCAGGTGGGGCCCAATCAGCCCCAGCATTTT.

The CDR3 sequence: CASSPPGLARNEQFF. The CDR3 nucleotides are TGCGCCAGCAGCCCTCCGGGCCTAGCGAGGAATGAGCAGTTCTTC. V usage is TRBV4-3 and J usage is TRBJ2-1, with a tentative D call TRBD2 (6 bases). Germline V gene data show CDR1 as LGHNA and CDR2 as YSLEER. Trimming left V 4 bases short and J 7 bases short, with 17 bases between. The CDR3 loop spans 15 amino acids.

In this sample, this clone turned up once. The chain combines TRBV5-1 with TRBJ2-3, with TRBD1 matching 9 bases. CDR1 is SGHRS, CDR2 YFSETQ, per germline. V shed 6 bases, J shed 4 bases, and the junction held 3 bases outside the gene matches. The CDR3 spans 13 residues. CDR3 region: CASTTGGADTQYF. CDR3 DNA sequence: TGCGCCAGCACTACAGGGGGCGCAGATACGCAGTATTTT.

The chain joins TRBV28 to TRBJ2-7; 8 nucleotides align to TRBD2. The CDR3 covers 14 residues. Germline CDR1 MDHEN, CDR2 SYDVKM. The J segment lost 3 bases and the V segment lost 6 bases, leaving 7 bases of the junction unmatched. CDR3: CASSQSGSRYEQYF. CDR3 DNA sequence: TGTGCCAGCAGCCAAAGCGGGAGTCGCTACGAGCAGTACTTC.

This chain connects TRBV28 to TRBJ2-1, with D perhaps TRBD1 (5 bases). Deletions cut 2 bases from V and 2 bases from J, with 10 bases between. The CDR3 runs 15 residues. CDR1 is MDHEN and CDR2 is SYDVKM in the germline V gene. CDR3 loop: CASSLGRGAYNEQFF. The CDR3 coding sequence is TGTGCCAGCAGTTTAGGAAGGGGCGCCTACAATGAGCAGTTCTTC.

The rearrangement joins TRBV5-1 to TRBJ2-5; D may be TRBD1 or TRBD2 (5 bases each). CDR3 length: 15 amino acids. With 3 bases removed from V and 5 bases from J, the gap between germline ends came to 17 bases. Germline V gene lookup returns CDR1 SGHRS and CDR2 YFSETQ. CDR3 loop: CASSYFGALRETQYF. The CDR3 DNA follows: TGCGCCAGCAGCTATTTCGGGGCTTTACGTGAGACCCAGTACTTC.

V gene TRBV6-1 combines with J gene TRBJ2-1; TRBD2 matches at 15 bases. The trim removed 2 bases at V and 2 bases at J, leaving 16 bases unmatched. The CDR3 is made up of 22 amino acids. Per the germline V gene, CDR1 is MNHNS and CDR2 is SASEGT. The CDR3 DNA reads as TGTGCCAGCAGTGAAACACTTCTCGGGACTAGCGGGAGGTTGACGGCCTACAATGAGCAGTTCTTC. Its protein product is CASSETLLGTSGRLTAYNEQFF.

The rearrangement uses TRBV18 and TRBJ2-3, with D tentatively TRBD1 (6 bases). The germline gives CDR1 KGHSH, CDR2 LQKENI. V gave up 6 bases and J gave up 0 bases, with 13 bases separating them. This CDR3 contains 15 residues. CDR3 in DNA: TGTGCCAGCTCCCCAAACAGGGTGAGCACAGATACGCAGTATTTT. This sequence encodes CASSPNRVSTDTQYF.

Turning to this clone: Germline is not matched at one junction end, which may reflect a read error. This chain connects TRBV25-1 to TRBJ2-4; a weak D match, TRBD1 (5 bases). The CDR3 sequence is 13 residues long. CDR1 is MGHDK, CDR2 SYGVNS, per germline. Written as DNA, the CDR3 is TGTGCCAGCAGTGCCCAGGGAAAAAGCATTCAGTACTTC. Translation: CASSAQGKSIQYF.

About this clone itself: Additional DNA sequences in this sample encode the identical CDR3. The chain combines TRBV7-2 with TRBJ2-7; D is possibly TRBD2 (5 bases). With 3 bases removed from V and 2 bases from J, the gap between germline ends came to 8 bases. The CDR3 contains 13 residues. Germline-derived CDR1 and CDR2 are SGHTA and FQGNSA. The CDR3 here is CASSLGSPYEQYF. The CDR3 DNA reads as TGTGCCAGCAGCTTGGGGAGCCCCTACGAGCAGTACTTC.

The chain joins TRBV5-6 to TRBJ2-1; tentatively, D is TRBD2 (5 bases). The CDR3 loop spans 16 amino acids. Per germline, CDR1 SGHDT and CDR2 YYEEEE. The ends were cut back, 3 bases at V and 0 bases at J, with 13 bases in the middle. For the CDR3, the DNA is TGTGCCAGCAGCTCCGGTACGGGGAGCTCCTACAATGAGCAGTTCTTC. The encoded protein is CASSSGTGSSYNEQFF.

This chain uses TRBV28 with TRBJ2-2; D possibly matches TRBD1 or TRBD2 (5 bases each). The ends were cut back, 11 bases at V and 3 bases at J, with 13 bases in the middle. Germline lookup yields CDR1 MDHEN and CDR2 SYDVKM. The CDR3 consists of 13 residues. CDR3 residues: CAYRDHYTGELFF. The CDR3 DNA is TGTGCCTACCGGGACCATTACACCGGGGAGCTGTTTTTT.

The chain uses TRBV2 and TRBJ2-2, with 10 bases lining up with TRBD2. The CDR3 covers 14 residues. Germline assignment: CDR1 SNHLY and CDR2 FYNNEI. J lost 8 bases, V lost 4 bases, and 4 bases had no gene match. CDR3 in amino acids: CASSGIAGGGELFF. CDR3 bases: TGTGCCAGCAGTGGGATAGCGGGAGGAGGGGAGCTGTTTTTT.

The gene calls are TRBV7-8 and TRBJ1-4; D not certain. V shed 5 bases and J shed 3 bases, with 16 bases lying between them. CDR3 length: 16 amino acids. Germline V gene sequence: CDR1 SGHVS, CDR2 FQNEAQ. The CDR3: CASSQNGFGANEKLFF. The CDR3 DNA reads as TGTGCCAGCAGCCAAAACGGGTTCGGGGCTAATGAAAAACTGTTTTTT.

This clone was detected a few times. In the same sample, other DNA sequences code for this CDR3. V is TRBV7-3 and J is TRBJ1-1; 7 nucleotides match TRBD1. V gave up 1 base and J gave up 6 bases; unmatched junction bases: 2. The CDR3 has 13 amino acids. Per germline, CDR1 SGHTA and CDR2 FQGTGA. CDR3 loop: CASSLRQGAEAFF. CDR3 sequence (DNA): TGTGCCAGCAGCTTAAGGCAGGGGGCTGAAGCTTTCTTT.

The V gene is TRBV6-6, the J gene TRBJ2-7; 11 positions agree with TRBD2. After removal of 5 bases from V and 0 bases from J, the junction contained 3 bases not matched to a gene. In germline, CDR1 is MNHNY, CDR2 SVGAGI (reference sequence). This CDR3 has 15 residues. The CDR3 loop is CASSGTSGSSYEQYF. The CDR3 coding sequence is TGTGCCAGCAGTGGGACTAGCGGATCCTCCTACGAGCAGTACTTC.